This TCR beta chain was recorded in a study of cytomegalovirus exposure and HLA in healthy donors. Study conclusions and caveats: A previous analysis found most TCR beta V segments productive roughly 87% or roughly 30% of the time. A later analysis linked a missense DCLRE1C variant to TCR beta V- and J-gene trimming. Relative to the approximately 630-donor mean, N-insertions were reportedly fewer in an Asian-associated ancestry cluster in a later analysis. In vitro, three CMV-associated chains proved specific for CMV antigens.

The PCR employed 60 Vbeta primers together with 13 Jbeta primers. Using immunoSEQ multiplex PCR, the repertoire was profiled, and TCRdb retains in-frame clones only, with some absent. The data contain roughly 150,000 clones, roughly three quarters of them singletons. V lost 1 base to trimming and J lost 10 bases, with 12 bases between them. Germline V lookup: CDR1 SNHLY, CDR2 FYNNEI. This CDR3 comprises 13 residues. This clone was counted once. Its target is unknown. Sequenced: PBMCs. V usage is TRBV2 and J usage is TRBJ2-3, with TRBD1 as a possible D gene (6 bases). This receptor was obtained from a man aged 30 to 45 in good health and CMV-seronegative. The CDR3 protein is CASSEGWQGSQYF. The DNA of the CDR3 is TGTGCCAGCAGTGAAGGGTGGCAGGGGTCGCAGTATTTT.